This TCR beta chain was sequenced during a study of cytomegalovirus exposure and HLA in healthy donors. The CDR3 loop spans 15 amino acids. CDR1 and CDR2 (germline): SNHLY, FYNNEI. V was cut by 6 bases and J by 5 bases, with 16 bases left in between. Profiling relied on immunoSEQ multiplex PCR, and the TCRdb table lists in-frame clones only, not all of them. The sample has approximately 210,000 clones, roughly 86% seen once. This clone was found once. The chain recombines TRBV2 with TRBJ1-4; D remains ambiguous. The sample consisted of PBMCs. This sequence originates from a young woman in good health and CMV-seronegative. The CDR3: CASRTVGWSNEKLFF. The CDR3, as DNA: TGTGCCAGCAGAACAGTTGGTTGGTCGAATGAAAAACTGTTTTTT.